This T cell receptor (beta chain) was profiled in a study of T cells in Graves' hyperthyroidism and ophthalmopathy. RNA transcripts provided the source from which TCR beta CDR3 regions were amplified. First-round RT-PCR of the TCR CDR3 relied on the HTBI primer set. MiXCR, applied by TCRdb to the multiplex PCR reads, yields one record per CDR3 protein. The profile shows about 720,000 distinct CDR3 sequences, around 20% of them singletons. This clonotype was recorded many times. This CDR3 has 19 amino acids. V shed 0 bases and J shed 8 bases, with 25 bases lying between them. In germline, CDR1 is MNHEY, CDR2 SVGEGT.

This sequence was found in a woman aged 45-60 years with Graves' hyperthyroidism that later progressed to Graves' ophthalmopathy. Source material: blood. The J gene is TRBJ1-4, the V gene TRBV6-2 or TRBV6-3; possibly TRBD1 for D (5 bases). CDR3 region: CASSYSIHETLRDVEKLFF. In DNA form, the CDR3 reads TGTGCCAGCAGTTACTCGATCCATGAAACTTTGCGGGACGTGGAAAAACTGTTTTTT.